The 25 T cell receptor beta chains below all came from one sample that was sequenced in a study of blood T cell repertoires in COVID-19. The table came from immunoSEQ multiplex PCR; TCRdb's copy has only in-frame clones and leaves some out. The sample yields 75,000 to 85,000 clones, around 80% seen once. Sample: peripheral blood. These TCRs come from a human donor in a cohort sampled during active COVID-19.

The CDR3 sequence: CASSLFPSAPPGQNYGYTF. CDR3 sequence (DNA): TGTGCCAGCAGCTTGTTCCCGTCGGCCCCTCCGGGACAGAACTATGGCTACACCTTC. The gene calls are TRBV5-5 and TRBJ1-2; 7 bases fit TRBD1. Germline assignment: CDR1 SGHKS and CDR2 YYEKEE (reference sequence). Trimming took 1 base from V and 2 from J; bases not matched to a gene: 17. This CDR3 is 19 amino acids long.

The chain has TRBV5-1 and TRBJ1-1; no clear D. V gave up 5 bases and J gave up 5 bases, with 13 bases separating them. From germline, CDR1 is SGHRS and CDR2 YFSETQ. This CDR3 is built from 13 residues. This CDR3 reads CASRMGAGTEAFF. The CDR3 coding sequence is TGCGCCAGCAGAATGGGCGCGGGTACTGAAGCTTTCTTT. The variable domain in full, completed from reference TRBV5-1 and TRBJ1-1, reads KAGVTQTPRYLIKTRGQQVTLSCSPISGHRSVSWYQQTPGQGLQFLFEYFSETQRNKGNFPGRFSGRQFSNSRSEMNVSTLELGDSALYLCASRMGAGTEAFFGQGTRLTVV.

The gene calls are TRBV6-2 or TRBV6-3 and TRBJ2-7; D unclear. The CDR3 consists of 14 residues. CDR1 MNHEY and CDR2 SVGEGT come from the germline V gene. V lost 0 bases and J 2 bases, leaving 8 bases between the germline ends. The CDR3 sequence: CASSYSLVTYEQYF. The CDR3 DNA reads TGTGCCAGCAGTTACTCGCTAGTCACCTACGAGCAGTACTTC.

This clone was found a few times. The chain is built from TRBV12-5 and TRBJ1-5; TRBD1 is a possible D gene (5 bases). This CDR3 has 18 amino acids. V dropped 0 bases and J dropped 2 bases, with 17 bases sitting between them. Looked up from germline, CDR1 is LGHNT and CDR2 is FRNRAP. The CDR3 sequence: CASGLVVDQGWGNQPQHF. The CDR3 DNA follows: TGTGCTAGTGGTTTGGTAGTGGACCAGGGCTGGGGCAATCAGCCCCAGCATTTT.

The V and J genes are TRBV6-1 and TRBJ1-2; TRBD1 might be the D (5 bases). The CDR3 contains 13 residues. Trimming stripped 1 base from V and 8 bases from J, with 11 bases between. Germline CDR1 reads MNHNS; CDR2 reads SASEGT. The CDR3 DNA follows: TGTGCCAGCAGTGAAGTTCTTAGGGGCGGCTACACCTTC. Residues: CASSEVLRGGYTF.

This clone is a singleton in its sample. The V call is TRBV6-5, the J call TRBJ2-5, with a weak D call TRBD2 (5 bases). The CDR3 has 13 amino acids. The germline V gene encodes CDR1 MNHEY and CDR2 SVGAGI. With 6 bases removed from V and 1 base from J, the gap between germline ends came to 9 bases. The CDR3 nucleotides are TGTGCCAGCAGACCACTAGGCCAAGAGACCCAGTACTTC. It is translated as CASRPLGQETQYF.

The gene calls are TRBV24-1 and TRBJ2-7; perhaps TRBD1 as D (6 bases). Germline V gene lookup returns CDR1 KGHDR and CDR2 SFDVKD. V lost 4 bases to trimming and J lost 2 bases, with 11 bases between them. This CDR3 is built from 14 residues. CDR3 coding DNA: TGTGCCACCAGTGACCCGGGACAACCCTACGAGCAGTACTTC. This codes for CATSDPGQPYEQYF.

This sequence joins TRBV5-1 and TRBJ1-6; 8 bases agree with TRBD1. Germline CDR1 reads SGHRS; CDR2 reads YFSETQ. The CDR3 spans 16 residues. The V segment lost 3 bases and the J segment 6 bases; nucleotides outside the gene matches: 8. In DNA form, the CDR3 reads TGCGCCAGCAGCTCGCGGACAGGGCTCTTTAATTCACCCCTCCACTTT. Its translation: CASSSRTGLFNSPLHF.

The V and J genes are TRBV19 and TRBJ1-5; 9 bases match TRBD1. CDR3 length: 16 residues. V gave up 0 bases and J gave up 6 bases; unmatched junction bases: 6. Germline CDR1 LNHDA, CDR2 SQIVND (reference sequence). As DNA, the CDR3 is TGTGCCAGTAGTATAGATCGGGGACAGGGCGCTCAGCCCCAGCATTTT. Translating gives CASSIDRGQGAQPQHF.

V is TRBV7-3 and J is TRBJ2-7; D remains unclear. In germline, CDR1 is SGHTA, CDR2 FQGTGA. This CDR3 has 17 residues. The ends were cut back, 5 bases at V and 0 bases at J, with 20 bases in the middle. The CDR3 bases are TGTGCCAGCAGCCCGGTTGGCGGAGCATCGAGCTCCTACGAGCAGTACTTC. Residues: CASSPVGGASSSYEQYF.

CDR3 protein: CASSHPSSGLTYGYTF. Written as DNA, the CDR3 is TGTGCCAGCAGCCATCCCTCTTCCGGGTTGACGTATGGCTACACCTTC. V gene TRBV3-1 (or the pseudogene TRBV3-2) combines with J gene TRBJ1-2; D is undetermined. The V gene's germline CDR1 is LGHDT and CDR2 YNNKEL (reference sequence). The CDR3 is 16 residues long. The V end was cut by 3 bases, the J end by 5 bases, with 19 bases between.

The CDR3 spells CASSTARGRSPLHF. The CDR3 DNA follows: TGTGCCAGCAGCACCGCCAGAGGTCGCTCACCCCTCCACTTT. The J gene is TRBJ1-6, the V gene TRBV7-2; no clear D gene. Germline assignment: CDR1 SGHTA and CDR2 FQGNSA. The CDR3 loop spans 14 amino acids. V shed 5 bases and J shed 10 bases, with 15 bases lying between them.

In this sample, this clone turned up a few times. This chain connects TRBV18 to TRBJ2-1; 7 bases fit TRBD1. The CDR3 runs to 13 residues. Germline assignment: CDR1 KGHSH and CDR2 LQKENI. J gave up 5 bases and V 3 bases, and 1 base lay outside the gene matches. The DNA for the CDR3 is TGTGCCAGCTCACCGGGACAGAACAATGAGCAGTTCTTC. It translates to CASSPGQNNEQFF.

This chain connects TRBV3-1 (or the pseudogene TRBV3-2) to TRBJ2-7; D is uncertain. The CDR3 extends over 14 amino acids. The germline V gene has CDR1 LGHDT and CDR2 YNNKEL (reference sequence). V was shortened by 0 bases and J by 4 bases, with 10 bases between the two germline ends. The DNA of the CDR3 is TGTGCCAGCAGCCAAGAGTTAACACCATACGAGCAGTACTTC. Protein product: CASSQELTPYEQYF.

As DNA, the CDR3 is TGTGCCAGCAACCCCAGGGGTTTGGGGCAGCCCCAGCATTTT. This gives the protein CASNPRGLGQPQHF. The V call is TRBV2, the J call TRBJ1-5; possible D gene TRBD1, 6 bases. Looked up from germline, CDR1 is SNHLY and CDR2 is FYNNEI. The CDR3 has 14 residues. V was cut by 7 bases and J by 7 bases, with 17 bases left in between.

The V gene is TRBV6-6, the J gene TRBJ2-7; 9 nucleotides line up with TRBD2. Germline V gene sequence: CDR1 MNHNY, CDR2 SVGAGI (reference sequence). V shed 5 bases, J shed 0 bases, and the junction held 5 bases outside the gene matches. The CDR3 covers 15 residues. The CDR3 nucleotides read TGTGCCAGCAGTGAGGGACTAGCCCTCTCCTACGAGCAGTACTTC. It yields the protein CASSEGLALSYEQYF.

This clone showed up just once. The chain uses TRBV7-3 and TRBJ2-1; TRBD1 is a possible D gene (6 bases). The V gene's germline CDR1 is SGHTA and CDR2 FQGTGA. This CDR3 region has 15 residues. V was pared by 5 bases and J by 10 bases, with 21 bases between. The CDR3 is CASSPPDSPVGEQFF. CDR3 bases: TGTGCCAGCAGCCCCCCGGACAGCCCGGTGGGCGAGCAGTTCTTC.

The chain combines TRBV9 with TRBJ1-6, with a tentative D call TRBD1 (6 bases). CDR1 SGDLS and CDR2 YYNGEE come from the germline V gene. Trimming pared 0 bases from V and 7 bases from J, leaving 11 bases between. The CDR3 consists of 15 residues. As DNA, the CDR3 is TGTGCCAGCAGCGTAGCGGGCAGGGGAAATTCACCCCTCCACTTT. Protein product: CASSVAGRGNSPLHF.

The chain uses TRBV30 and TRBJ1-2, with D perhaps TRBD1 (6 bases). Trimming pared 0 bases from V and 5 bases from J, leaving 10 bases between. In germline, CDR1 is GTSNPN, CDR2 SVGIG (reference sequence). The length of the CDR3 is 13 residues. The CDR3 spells CAWSVGTGYGYTF. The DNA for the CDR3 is TGTGCCTGGAGTGTGGGAACAGGGTATGGCTACACCTTC.

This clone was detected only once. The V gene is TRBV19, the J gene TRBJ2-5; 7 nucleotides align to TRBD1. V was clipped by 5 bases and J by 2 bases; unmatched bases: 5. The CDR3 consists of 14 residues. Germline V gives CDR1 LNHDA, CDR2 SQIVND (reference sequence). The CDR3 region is CASSDRVGQETQYF. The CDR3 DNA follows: TGTGCCAGTAGTGACAGGGTAGGGCAAGAGACCCAGTACTTC.

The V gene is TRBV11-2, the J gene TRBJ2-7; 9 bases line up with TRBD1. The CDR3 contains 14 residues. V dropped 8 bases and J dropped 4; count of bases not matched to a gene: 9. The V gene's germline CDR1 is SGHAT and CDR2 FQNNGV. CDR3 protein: CASGAWGQGYEQYF. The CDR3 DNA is TGTGCCAGCGGGGCATGGGGACAGGGTTACGAGCAGTACTTC.

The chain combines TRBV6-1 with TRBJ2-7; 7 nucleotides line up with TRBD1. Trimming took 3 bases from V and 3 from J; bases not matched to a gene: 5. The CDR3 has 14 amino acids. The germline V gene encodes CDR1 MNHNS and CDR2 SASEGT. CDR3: CASSESGGYYEQYF. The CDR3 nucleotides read TGTGCCAGCAGTGAGTCAGGGGGATACTACGAGCAGTACTTC.

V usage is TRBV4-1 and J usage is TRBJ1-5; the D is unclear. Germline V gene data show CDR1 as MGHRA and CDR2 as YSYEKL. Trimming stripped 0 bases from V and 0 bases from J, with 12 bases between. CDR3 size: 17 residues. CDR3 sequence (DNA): TGCGCCAGCAGCCAAGAGAGGAGTGGCCATAGCAATCAGCCCCAGCATTTT. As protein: CASSQERSGHSNQPQHF.

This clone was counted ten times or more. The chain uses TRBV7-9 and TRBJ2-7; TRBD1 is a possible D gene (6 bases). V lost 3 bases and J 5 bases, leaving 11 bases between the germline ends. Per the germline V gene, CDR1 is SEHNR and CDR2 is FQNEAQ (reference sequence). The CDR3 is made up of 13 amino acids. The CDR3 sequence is CASSFLQGNEQYF. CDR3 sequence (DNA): TGTGCCAGCAGCTTCTTACAGGGCAACGAGCAGTACTTC.

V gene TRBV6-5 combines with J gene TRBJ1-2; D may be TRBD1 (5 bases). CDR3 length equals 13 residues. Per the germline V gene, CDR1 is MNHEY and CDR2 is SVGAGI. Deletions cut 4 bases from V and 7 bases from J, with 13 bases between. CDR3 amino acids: CASSSGSGGGYTF. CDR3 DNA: TGTGCCAGCAGTTCGGGAAGCGGGGGTGGCTACACCTTC.